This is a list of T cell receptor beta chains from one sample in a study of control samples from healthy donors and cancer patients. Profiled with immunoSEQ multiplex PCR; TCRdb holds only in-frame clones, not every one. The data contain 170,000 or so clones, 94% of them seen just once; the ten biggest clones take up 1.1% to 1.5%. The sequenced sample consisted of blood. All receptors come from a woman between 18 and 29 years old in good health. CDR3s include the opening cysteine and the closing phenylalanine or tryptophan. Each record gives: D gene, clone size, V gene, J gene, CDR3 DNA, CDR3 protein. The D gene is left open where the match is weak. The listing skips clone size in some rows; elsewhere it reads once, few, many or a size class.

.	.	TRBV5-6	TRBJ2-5	TGTGCCAGCAGCTTAGGGGGGGGTCAAGAGACCCAGTACTTC	CASSLGGGQETQYF
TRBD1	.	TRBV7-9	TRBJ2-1	TGTGCCAGCAGCTCGGACAGGGGGCAGGATGAGCAGTTCTTC	CASSSDRGQDEQFF
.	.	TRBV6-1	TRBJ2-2	TGTGCCAGCAGCCCAGTTTCCGGGGAGCTGTTTTTT	CASSPVSGELFF
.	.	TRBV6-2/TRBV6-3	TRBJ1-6	TGTGCCAGCAGTTACTATGAATCGGCGGGATATAATTCACCCCTCCACTTT	CASSYYESAGYNSPLHF
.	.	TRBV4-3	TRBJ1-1	TGCGCCAGCAGCCAAGGGTCTACCTTTGCCGCTTTCTTT	CASSQGSTFAAFF
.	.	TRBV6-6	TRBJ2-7	TGTGCCAGTCAGGGACGGGCTCTTCTCGAGCAGTACTTC	CASQGRALLEQYF
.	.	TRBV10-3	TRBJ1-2	TGTGCCATCAGGAAGGGGCTGGGGAACTATGGCTACACCTTC	CAIRKGLGNYGYTF
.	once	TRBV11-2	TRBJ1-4	TGTGCCAGCAGCCTCAGGGGAACGGCGGATGAAAAACTGTTTTTT	CASSLRGTADEKLFF
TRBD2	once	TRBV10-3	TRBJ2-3	TGTGCCATCAGCCCGGGACAGGGACTAGCGGGAGAAATATCAGCGGATACGCAGTATTTT	CAISPGQGLAGEISADTQYF
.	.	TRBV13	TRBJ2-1	TGTGCCAGCAGCTTCGGGGGGCCGACGTGGCAGTTCTTC	CASSFGGPTWQFF
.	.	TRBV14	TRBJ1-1	TGTGCCAGCAGCCAATTAGAACAGGGAGGCACTGAAGCTTTCTTT	CASSQLEQGGTEAFF
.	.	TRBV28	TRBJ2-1	TGTGCCAGCAGCTCTGGCCCTTCAGGCACCTACAATGAGCAGTTCTTC	CASSSGPSGTYNEQFF
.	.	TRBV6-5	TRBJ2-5	TGTGCCAGCAGTTCCGGACAGCAAGAGACCCAGTACTTC	CASSSGQQETQYF
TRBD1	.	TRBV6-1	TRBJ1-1	TGTGCCAGCAGTGAAGGACAGGGCGCTGAAGCTTTCTTT	CASSEGQGAEAFF
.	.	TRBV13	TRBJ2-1	TGTGCCAGCAGCTTAGTCGTTGCCCCAGGACAGCGGCCTGATGAGCAGTTCTTC	CASSLVVAPGQRPDEQFF
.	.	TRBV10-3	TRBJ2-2	TGTGCCACAAAAGGGAACACCGGGGAGCTGTTTTTT	CATKGNTGELFF
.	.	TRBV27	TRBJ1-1	TGTGCCGCTCGGGTAGGTCACACTGAAGCTTTCTTT	CAARVGHTEAFF
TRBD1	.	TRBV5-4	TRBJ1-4	TGTGCCAGCAGCTCAACCACAGGGGTTGAAAAACTGTTTTTT	CASSSTTGVEKLFF
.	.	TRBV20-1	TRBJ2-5	TGCAGTGCTGGGGCGGAGACCCAGTACTTC	CSAGAETQYF
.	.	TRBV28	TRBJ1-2	TGTGCCAGCAGTTTATTTTCAGGGTTGAACGGCTACACCTTC	CASSLFSGLNGYTF
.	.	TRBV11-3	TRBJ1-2	TGTGCCAGCACCCACAGGGCTGAGAAACATGGCTACACCTTC	CASTHRAEKHGYTF
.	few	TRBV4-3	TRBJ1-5	TGCGCCAGCAGCCAAGAGTTGGTCCGGGTCGGACAGAATCAGCCCCAGCATTTT	CASSQELVRVGQNQPQHF
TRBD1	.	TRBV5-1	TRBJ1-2	TGCGCCAGCAGCCTGACAGGGGGGAACTATGGCTACACCTTC	CASSLTGGNYGYTF
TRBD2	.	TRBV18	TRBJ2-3	TGTGCCAGCTCACCAACAGCGGGGAGCACAGATACGCAGTATTTT	CASSPTAGSTDTQYF
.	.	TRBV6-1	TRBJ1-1	TGTGCCAGCAGTGAAGTTACGGGGAACACTGAAGCTTTCTTT	CASSEVTGNTEAFF
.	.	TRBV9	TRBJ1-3	TGTGCCAGCAGCGTAGGAATTGGAGGGTCTGGAAACACCATATATTTT	CASSVGIGGSGNTIYF
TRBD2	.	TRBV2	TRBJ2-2	TGTGCCAGCAGCATTAAGGCGGGGAGGGCTACCGGGGAGCTGTTTTTT	CASSIKAGRATGELFF
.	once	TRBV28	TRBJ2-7	TGTGCCAGCAGTTTTCTGGGCCAGGGGGCGTCGATTAGCGGGAGAGGGATGTACTTC	CASSFLGQGASISGRGMYF
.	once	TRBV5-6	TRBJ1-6	TGTGCCAGCAGCTCCTGGAATTCACCCCTCCACTTT	CASSSWNSPLHF
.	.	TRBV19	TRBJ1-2	TGTGCCAGTACCCCTCGCGGAGATAACTATGGCTACACCTTC	CASTPRGDNYGYTF
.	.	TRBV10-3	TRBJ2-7	TGTGCCATCACTACAATGCAAGGGGGTAGCTCCTACGAGCAGTACTTC	CAITTMQGGSSYEQYF
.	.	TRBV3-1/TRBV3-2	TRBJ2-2	TGTGCCAGCAGCCGAGGGAGAGCAGCCGGGGAGCTGTTTTTT	CASSRGRAAGELFF
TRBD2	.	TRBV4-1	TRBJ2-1	TGCGCCAGCAGCTTACGGACTAGCGGGGGGGGCAATGAGCAGTTCTTC	CASSLRTSGGGNEQFF
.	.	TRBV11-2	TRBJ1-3	TGTGCCAGCAGAGCTTTATACGGAACCCGGGAGGGAAACACCATATATTTT	CASRALYGTREGNTIYF
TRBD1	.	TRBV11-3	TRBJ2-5	TGTGCCAGCAGCCGTCGGACAGGGGAAGAGACCCAGTACTTC	CASSRRTGEETQYF
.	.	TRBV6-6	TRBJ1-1	TGTGCCAGCAGTTACTCGAAGGCAGGGTGGGGAGCTTTCTTT	CASSYSKAGWGAFF
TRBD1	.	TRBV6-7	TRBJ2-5	TGTGCCAGCAGTTACTCGGCAGGGGGTAGAACCCAGTACTTC	CASSYSAGGRTQYF
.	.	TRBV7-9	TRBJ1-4	TGTGCCAGCAGCTTATCCAGGGCCCCTAATGAAAAACTGTTTTTT	CASSLSRAPNEKLFF
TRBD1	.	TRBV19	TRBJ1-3	TGTGCCAGTAGTGACTACGGGACAGGGGGAAACACCATATATTTT	CASSDYGTGGNTIYF
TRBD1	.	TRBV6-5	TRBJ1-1	TGTGCCGGTGACAGGGGCAGGAACACTGAAGCTTTCTTT	CAGDRGRNTEAFF
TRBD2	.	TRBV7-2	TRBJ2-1	TGTGCCAGCAGCTTAGCCGGGGGGGCGGTCTACAATGAGCAGTTCTTC	CASSLAGGAVYNEQFF
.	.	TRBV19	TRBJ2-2	TGTGCCAGTAGTAGGGGGGCACGCCGAGAGGAGCTGTTTTTT	CASSRGARREELFF
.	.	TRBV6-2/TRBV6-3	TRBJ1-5	TGTGCCAGCAGTTTTCGACAGACCAATCAGCCCCAGCATTTT	CASSFRQTNQPQHF
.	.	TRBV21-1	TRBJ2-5	TGTGCCAGCAGCAAGTGGAGCGGACAGGGGGCGAATGGGACCCAGTACTTC	CASSKWSGQGANGTQYF
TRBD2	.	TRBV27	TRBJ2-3	TGTGCCACCAACAGGACTAGTAAGACAGATACGCAGTATTTT	CATNRTSKTDTQYF
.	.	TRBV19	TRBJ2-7	TGTGCCAGTAGTCTACAGGCCGGATCCTACGAGCAGTACTTC	CASSLQAGSYEQYF
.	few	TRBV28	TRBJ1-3	TGTGCCAGCTACGACAGGCTTCCAAACACCATATATTTT	CASYDRLPNTIYF
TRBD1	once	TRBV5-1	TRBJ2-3	TGCGCCAGCAGCACATTCGACAGGGGCTCTGATACGCAGTATTTT	CASSTFDRGSDTQYF
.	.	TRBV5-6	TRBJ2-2	TGTGCCAGCAGCTTGGTAATGTTCACCGGGGAGCTGTTTTTT	CASSLVMFTGELFF
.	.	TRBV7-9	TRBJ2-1	TGTGCCAGCAGCCGGGACACTTCTGATGAGCAGTTCTTC	CASSRDTSDEQFF
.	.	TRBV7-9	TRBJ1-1	TGTGCCAGCAGCTTAGGAGCCTCCACTGAAGCTTTCTTT	CASSLGASTEAFF
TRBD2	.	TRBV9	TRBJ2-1	TGTGCCAGCAGCCTCGGGACTAGCGGGCTCTACAATGAGCAGTTCTTC	CASSLGTSGLYNEQFF
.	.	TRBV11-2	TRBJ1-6	TGTGCCAGCAGCCCTTCGCCGAGCTCCTATAATTCACCCCTCCACTTT	CASSPSPSSYNSPLHF
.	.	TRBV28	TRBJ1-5	TGTGCCAGCAGGCAGGGGAGGGTTCAGCCCCAGCATTTT	CASRQGRVQPQHF
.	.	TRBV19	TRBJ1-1	TGTGCCAGTAAATTTCTAGGGATAAACACTGAAGCTTTCTTT	CASKFLGINTEAFF